The subject of this entry is one TCR beta chain. Its matching antigen is unknown. V was cut by 1 base and J by 6 bases, with 12 bases left in between. CDR3 size: 14 residues. Germline V gene data show CDR1 as SGHTA and CDR2 as FQGNSA. Donors underwent one heparinised blood draw, around 100 mL on average. A CD45RO/CCR7/CD25/CD127/CD95/CD27 panel sorted naive, central memory, regulatory and stem cell-like memory CD4+ cells. The data belong to a study of beta chain features in type 1 diabetes. Study-level background: All samples yielded some 110 million examined sorted cells. Overall study results and limits: Patients and controls would be equally affected if PCR favored shorter templates.

Sequencing targeted expressed TCRB transcripts, as all isolated RNA had been reverse transcribed. Here immunoSEQ multiplex PCR was the method, and the copy in TCRdb shows in-frame clones only, minus some. Among about 320,000 clones listed, about 14% were seen once. The V call is TRBV7-2, the J call TRBJ1-1; no reliable D call. The sample taken for sequencing was central memory CD4+ T cells from blood. The clonotype was recovered from a man in his thirties or forties in good health. The CDR3, as DNA: TGTGCCAGCAGCTTAGATCAGACGGCTTCTGAAGCTTTCTTT. Translating gives CASSLDQTASEAFF.